This TCR beta chain was observed in a study of T cells in Graves' hyperthyroidism and ophthalmopathy. Clinicians diagnosed patients from clinical symptoms, serum thyroxine and TRAb, thyroid ultrasound and orbital computed tomography. There are many counts of this clonotype. Germline CDR1 DFQATT, CDR2 SNEGSKA (reference sequence). The V gene lost 4 bases and the J gene lost 0 bases, with 9 bases spanning the gap. CDR3 length equals 13 residues. TCR beta CDR3 regions were amplified from RNA. A set of HTBI primers served as the primers for a first-round RT-PCR of the TCR CDR3. TCRdb independently ran MiXCR on the multiplex PCR reads; one entry per CDR3 protein. The sample records fewer than 400,000 distinct CDR3 sequences, around an eighth being singletons.

The TCR was taken from a man aged 50-60 years with Graves' ophthalmopathy. Sequencing input: blood. This chain links TRBV20-1 with TRBJ1-1; D not resolved. The CDR3 coding sequence is TGCAGTGCTACTGCCAGATTGAACACTGAAGCTTTCTTT. Its protein product is CSATARLNTEAFF.